This passage covers 20 T cell receptor beta chains from one sample sequenced in a study of cytomegalovirus exposure and HLA in healthy donors. PCR involved 60 Vbeta and 13 Jbeta primers. Assay used: immunoSEQ multiplex PCR; TCRdb lists only in-frame clones, some missing. The sample carries roughly 150,000 clones, roughly 85% recorded once. The specimen was PBMCs. These receptors were collected from a male donor in good health and CMV-seronegative.

As DNA, the CDR3 is TGTGCCAGCAGCCCAGACGGGAGCGACTACAATGAGCAGTTCTTC. This sequence encodes CASSPDGSDYNEQFF. The chain couples TRBV4-2 to TRBJ2-1; TRBD2 is a possible D gene (6 bases). V lost 4 bases and J lost 3, with 13 bases in between. Germline CDR1 is LGHNA and CDR2 is YNFKEQ. This CDR3 region has 15 residues.

The CDR3 region is CASSLGRGIATNEKLFF. CDR3 DNA sequence: TGTGCCAGCAGCTTGGGCAGGGGGATAGCAACTAATGAAAAACTGTTTTTT. The chain links TRBV5-4 to TRBJ1-4, with 7 nucleotides matching TRBD1. From germline, CDR1 is SGHNT and CDR2 YYREEE (reference sequence). Losses at the gene ends were 0 bases for V and 0 bases for J; bases not matched to a gene: 5. CDR3 length equals 17 residues.

J is TRBJ2-1 and V is TRBV19; TRBD1 might be the D (6 bases). Germline V gene data show CDR1 as LNHDA and CDR2 as SQIVND (reference sequence). The CDR3 is 14 amino acids. The ends were cut back, 7 bases at V and 5 bases at J, with 15 bases in the middle. CDR3 residues: CASNGETGDNEQFF. CDR3 DNA sequence: TGTGCCAGTAATGGCGAGACAGGCGACAATGAGCAGTTCTTC.

This clone was counted once. The V and J genes are TRBV9 and TRBJ1-4; D is ambiguous. From germline, CDR1 is SGDLS and CDR2 YYNGEE. The V gene lost 4 bases and the J gene lost 7 bases, with 14 bases spanning the gap. CDR3 length equals 14 residues. CDR3 DNA sequence: TGTGCCAGCAGCCCGCGGAGGAGCTTTGAAAAACTGTTTTTT. Translated: CASSPRRSFEKLFF. Combining the CDR3 with reference TRBV9 and TRBJ1-4 gives the whole variable domain DSGVTQTPKHLITATGQRVTLRCSPRSGDLSVYWYQQSLDQGLQFLIQYYNGEERAKGNILERFSAQQFPDLHSELNLSSLELGDSALYFCASSPRRSFEKLFFGSGTQLSVL.

The CDR3: CASSLLSLAGTNEQFF. DNA for the CDR3: TGTGCCAGCAGCTTACTCTCCCTAGCGGGGACCAATGAGCAGTTCTTC. The chain carries TRBV7-3 and TRBJ2-1, with 9 bases aligning to TRBD2. There are 16 residues in the CDR3. Per germline, CDR1 SGHTA and CDR2 FQGTGA. V trimming: 2 bases; J trimming: 6 bases; junction bases outside the gene matches: 8.

The gene calls are TRBV5-1 and TRBJ1-1; 10 bases agree with TRBD1. The CDR3 covers 15 residues. The germline gives CDR1 SGHRS, CDR2 YFSETQ. V dropped 3 bases and J dropped 5; count of bases not matched to a gene: 7. The CDR3 is CASSSGQGEWTEAFF. Written as DNA, the CDR3 is TGCGCCAGCAGCTCCGGACAGGGGGAGTGGACTGAAGCTTTCTTT.

The V gene is TRBV5-4, the J gene TRBJ2-7, with 9 bases that match TRBD2. The CDR3 has 15 amino acids. Trimming at V came to 2 bases and at J to 3 bases, leaving 6 bases not matched to a gene. Looked up from germline, CDR1 is SGHNT and CDR2 is YYREEE (reference sequence). The DNA of the CDR3 is TGTGCCAGCAGCTTTCAAGCGGGGGGTTTCTACGAGCAGTACTTC. Residues: CASSFQAGGFYEQYF.

This clone was found a few times. The chain has TRBV5-4 and TRBJ1-2; D uncertain. Germline CDR1 SGHNT, CDR2 YYREEE (reference sequence). This CDR3 is built from 16 residues. The V gene lost 0 bases and the J gene lost 0 bases, with 12 bases spanning the gap. For the CDR3, the DNA is TGTGCCAGCAGCTTGGGGGCGGGGATAGCTAACTATGGCTACACCTTC. Its protein product is CASSLGAGIANYGYTF.

The chain couples TRBV6-5 to TRBJ2-3; weak D call: TRBD2 (5 bases). The CDR3 length is 15 residues. Germline V gene data show CDR1 as MNHEY and CDR2 as SVGAGI. V was cut by 2 bases and J by 4 bases, with 13 bases left in between. CDR3 in amino acids: CASSYGLAAADTQYF. CDR3 DNA sequence: TGTGCCAGCAGTTACGGCCTAGCTGCCGCAGATACGCAGTATTTT.

The chain joins TRBV7-2 to TRBJ2-7; the match to TRBD2 covers 13 bases. With 5 bases clipped from V and 9 bases from J, the junction kept 10 bases outside the gene matches. Germline lookup yields CDR1 SGHTA and CDR2 FQGNSA. The CDR3 spans 15 residues. The DNA of the CDR3 is TGTGCCAGCAGCCTAGGTGGACTAGCGGGAGAAGGGCAGTACTTC. This gives the protein CASSLGGLAGEGQYF.

This rearrangement joins TRBV11-2 to TRBJ1-3; tentatively, D is TRBD1 (6 bases). From germline, CDR1 is SGHAT and CDR2 FQNNGV. This CDR3 has 16 residues. The germline V and J ends were trimmed by 5 bases and 1 base, with 15 bases remaining between them. The CDR3 reads CASSLPPGTSGNTIYF. The CDR3, as DNA: TGTGCCAGCAGCCTCCCGCCCGGGACATCTGGAAACACCATATATTTT.

J is TRBJ1-2 and V is TRBV15; no clear D. The V gene's germline CDR1 is LNHNV and CDR2 YYDKDF (reference sequence). V lost 3 bases, J lost 5 bases, and 7 bases lay in between. This CDR3 comprises 12 residues. The chain's CDR3 is CATSSQNYGYTF. For the CDR3, the DNA is TGTGCCACCAGCAGTCAGAATTATGGCTACACCTTC. The full variable domain, rest sourced from reference TRBV15 and TRBJ1-2, is DAMVIQNPRYQVTQFGKPVTLSCSQTLNHNVMYWYQQKSSQAPKLLFHYYDKDFNNEADTPDNFQSRRPNTSFCFLDIRSPGLGDTAMYLCATSSQNYGYTFGSGTRLTVV.

This chain joins TRBV5-1 and TRBJ2-2; 9 bases line up with TRBD1. With 1 base clipped from V and 1 base from J, the junction kept 8 bases outside the gene matches. Germline loops: CDR1 SGHRS, CDR2 YFSETQ. CDR3 length: 18 residues. The chain's CDR3 is CASSLTGTGSLNTGELFF. The CDR3 region has the DNA TGCGCCAGCAGCTTGACGGGGACAGGGAGTTTGAACACCGGGGAGCTGTTTTTT.

This clone was found once. The gene calls are TRBV9 and TRBJ2-4, with 8 bases that match TRBD2. With V trimmed by 0 bases and J by 12 bases, 5 bases remained unmatched. Per the germline V gene, CDR1 is SGDLS and CDR2 is YYNGEE. The CDR3 length is 13 residues. For the CDR3, the DNA is TGTGCCAGCAGCGTAGTAGGACTAGCCCCTCAGTACTTC. This translates into CASSVVGLAPQYF.

This clone was seen a handful of times. The V and J genes are TRBV30 and TRBJ2-1; TRBD2 matches at 10 bases. Germline V CDR1 and CDR2: GTSNPN, SVGIG (reference sequence). This CDR3 contains 16 residues. After removal of 2 bases from V and 8 bases from J, the junction contained 12 bases not matched to a gene. CDR3 in amino acids: CAWSPGSLAGAYEQFF. The CDR3 bases are TGTGCCTGGAGTCCCGGGAGCCTAGCGGGGGCCTATGAGCAGTTCTTC.

The V and J genes are TRBV2 and TRBJ2-7, with D maybe TRBD1 (5 bases). The CDR3 sequence is 13 residues long. Germline CDR1 and CDR2: SNHLY and FYNNEI. V shed 8 bases and J shed 5 bases, with 16 bases lying between them. As DNA, the CDR3 is TGTGCCAGCGGCTATCGTGTAGGGGACGAGCAGTACTTC. Its translation: CASGYRVGDEQYF.

This clone came up once. Written as DNA, the CDR3 is TGTGCCAGCTCACCCCAGGGGGCCTCTGGGGCCAACGTCCTGACTTTC. Translated: CASSPQGASGANVLTF. The rearrangement links TRBV18 to TRBJ2-6; 8 bases are a match to TRBD1. The CDR3 has 16 residues. The germline V gene has CDR1 KGHSH and CDR2 LQKENI. V lost 3 bases and J lost 0; bases outside the gene matches: 1. Combining the CDR3 with reference TRBV18 and TRBJ2-6 gives the whole variable domain NAGVMQNPRHLVRRRGQEARLRCSPMKGHSHVYWYRQLPEEGLKFMVYLQKENIIDESGMPKERFSAEFPKEGPSILRIQQVVRGDSAAYFCASSPQGASGANVLTFGAGSRLTVL.

The gene calls are TRBV7-9 and TRBJ1-2, with a weak D call TRBD1 (5 bases). The V and J ends lost 1 base and 13 bases respectively, with 13 bases between them. Germline V CDR1 and CDR2: SEHNR, FQNEAQ (reference sequence). This CDR3 contains 12 residues. The CDR3 loop reads CASSLDLGGLTF. The CDR3 coding sequence is TGTGCCAGCAGCTTAGACTTGGGGGGTCTCACCTTC.

On this clone: The junction does not match germline at one end; this may be a read error. This rearrangement joins TRBV7-9 to TRBJ1-1; 7 nucleotides agree with TRBD1. The CDR3 spans 14 residues. The V gene's germline CDR1 is SEHNR and CDR2 FQNEAQ (reference sequence). Written as DNA, the CDR3 is TGTTCCAGCAGCTTAAGACAGGGAGGCACTGAAGCTTTCTTT. This encodes CSSSLRQGGTEAFF.

The genes are TRBV18 and TRBJ2-1; TRBD2 might be the D (6 bases). The V gene's germline CDR1 is KGHSH and CDR2 LQKENI. The length of the CDR3 is 16 residues. Trimming removed 0 bases at V and 4 bases at J, with 13 bases between. CDR3 amino acids: CASSPPWARGYNEQFF. CDR3 nucleotides: TGTGCCAGCTCACCACCCTGGGCCCGGGGGTACAATGAGCAGTTCTTC.